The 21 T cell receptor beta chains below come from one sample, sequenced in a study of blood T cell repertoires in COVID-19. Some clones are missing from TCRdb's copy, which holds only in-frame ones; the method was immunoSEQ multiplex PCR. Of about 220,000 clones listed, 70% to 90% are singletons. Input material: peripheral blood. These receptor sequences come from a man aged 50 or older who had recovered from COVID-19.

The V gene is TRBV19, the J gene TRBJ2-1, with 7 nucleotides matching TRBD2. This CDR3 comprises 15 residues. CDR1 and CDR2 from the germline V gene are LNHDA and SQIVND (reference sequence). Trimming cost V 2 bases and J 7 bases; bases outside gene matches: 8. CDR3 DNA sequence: TGTGCCAGTAGTATACGGGGGGTTAACAGGAATGAGCAGTTCTTC. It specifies CASSIRGVNRNEQFF. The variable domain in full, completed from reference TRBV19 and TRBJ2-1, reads DGGITQSPKYLFRKEGQNVTLSCEQNLNHDAMYWYRQDPGQGLRLIYYSQIVNDFQKGDIAEGYSVSREKKESFPLTVTSAQKNPTAFYLCASSIRGVNRNEQFFGPGTRLTVL.

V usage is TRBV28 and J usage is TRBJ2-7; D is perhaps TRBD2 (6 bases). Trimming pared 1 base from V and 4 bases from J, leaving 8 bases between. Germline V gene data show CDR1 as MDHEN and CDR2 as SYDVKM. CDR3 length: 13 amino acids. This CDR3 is CASSLFGGYEQYF. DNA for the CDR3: TGTGCCAGCAGTTTATTCGGGGGTTACGAGCAGTACTTC.

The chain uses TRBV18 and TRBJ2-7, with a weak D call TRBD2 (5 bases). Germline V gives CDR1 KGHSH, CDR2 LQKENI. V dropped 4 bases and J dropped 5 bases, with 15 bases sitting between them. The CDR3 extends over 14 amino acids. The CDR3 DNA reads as TGTGCCAGCTCACGAAGAGGGAGAGAAGACGAGCAGTACTTC. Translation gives CASSRRGREDEQYF.

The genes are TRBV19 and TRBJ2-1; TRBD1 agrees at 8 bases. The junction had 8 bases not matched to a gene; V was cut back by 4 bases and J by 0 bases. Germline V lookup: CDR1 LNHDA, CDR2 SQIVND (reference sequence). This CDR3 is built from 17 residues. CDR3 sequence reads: CASSTHRGVHSYNEQFF. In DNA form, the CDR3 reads TGTGCCAGTAGTACTCACAGGGGGGTTCACTCCTACAATGAGCAGTTCTTC.

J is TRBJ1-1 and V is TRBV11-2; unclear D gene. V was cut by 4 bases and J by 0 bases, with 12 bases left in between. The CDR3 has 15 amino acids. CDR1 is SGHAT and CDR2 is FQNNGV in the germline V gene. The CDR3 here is CASSSRPGMNTEAFF. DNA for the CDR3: TGTGCCAGCAGCTCTAGACCGGGGATGAACACTGAAGCTTTCTTT. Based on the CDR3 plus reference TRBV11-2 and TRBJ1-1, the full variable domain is EAGVAQSPRYKIIEKRQSVAFWCNPISGHATLYWYQQILGQGPKLLIQFQNNGVVDDSQLPKDRFSAERLKGVDSTLKIQPAKLEDSAVYLCASSSRPGMNTEAFFGQGTRLTVV.

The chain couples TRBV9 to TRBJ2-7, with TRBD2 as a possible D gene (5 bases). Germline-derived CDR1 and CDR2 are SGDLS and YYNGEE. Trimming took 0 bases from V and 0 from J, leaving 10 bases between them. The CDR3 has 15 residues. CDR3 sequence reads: CASSVATGFSYEQYF. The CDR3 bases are TGTGCCAGCAGCGTAGCTACGGGGTTCTCCTACGAGCAGTACTTC.

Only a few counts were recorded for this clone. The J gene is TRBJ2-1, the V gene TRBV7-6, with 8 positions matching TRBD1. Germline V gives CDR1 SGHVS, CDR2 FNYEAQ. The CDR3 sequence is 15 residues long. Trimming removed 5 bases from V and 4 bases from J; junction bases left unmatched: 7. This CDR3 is CASSPTGGRYNEQFF. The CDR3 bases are TGTGCCAGCAGCCCCACAGGGGGGAGGTACAATGAGCAGTTCTTC. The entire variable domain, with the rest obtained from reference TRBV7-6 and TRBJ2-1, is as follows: GAGVSQSPRYKVTKRGQDVALRCDPISGHVSLYWYRQALGQGPEFLTYFNYEAQQDKSGLPNDRFSAERPEGSISTLTIQRTEQRDSAMYRCASSPTGGRYNEQFFGPGTRLTVL.

The DNA for the CDR3 is TGTGCCAGCAGCCAAAGAGGGGCCAAAAACATTCAGTACTTC. It codes for CASSQRGAKNIQYF. The chain combines TRBV14 with TRBJ2-4; maybe TRBD2 (5 bases). The V end lost 2 bases, the J end lost 1 base, and 6 bases lay between the germline ends. The CDR3 is 14 amino acids. The germline V gene encodes CDR1 SGHDN and CDR2 FVKESK.

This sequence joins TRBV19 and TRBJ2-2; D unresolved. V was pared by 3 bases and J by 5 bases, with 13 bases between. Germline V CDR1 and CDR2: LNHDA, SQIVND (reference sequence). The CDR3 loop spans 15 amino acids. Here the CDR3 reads CASSILGHGTGELFF. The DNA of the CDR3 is TGTGCCAGTAGTATCCTTGGCCACGGGACCGGGGAGCTGTTTTTT.

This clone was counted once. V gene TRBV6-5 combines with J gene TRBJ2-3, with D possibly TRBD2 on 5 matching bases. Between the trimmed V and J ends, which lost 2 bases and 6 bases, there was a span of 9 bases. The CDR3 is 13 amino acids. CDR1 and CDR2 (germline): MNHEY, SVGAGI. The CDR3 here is CASSYKRLDTQYF. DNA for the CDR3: TGTGCCAGCAGTTACAAGCGGTTGGATACGCAGTATTTT.

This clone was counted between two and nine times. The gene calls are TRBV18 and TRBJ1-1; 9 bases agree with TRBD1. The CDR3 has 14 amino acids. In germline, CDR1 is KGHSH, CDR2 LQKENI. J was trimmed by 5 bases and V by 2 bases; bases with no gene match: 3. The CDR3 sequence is CASSPDRGGTEAFF. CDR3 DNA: TGTGCCAGCTCACCAGACAGGGGGGGTACTGAAGCTTTCTTT.

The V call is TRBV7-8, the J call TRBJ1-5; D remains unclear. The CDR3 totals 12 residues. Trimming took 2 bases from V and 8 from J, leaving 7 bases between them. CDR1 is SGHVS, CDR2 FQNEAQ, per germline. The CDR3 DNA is TGTGCCAGCAGCTTAATAGGAGAGCCCCAGCATTTT. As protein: CASSLIGEPQHF.

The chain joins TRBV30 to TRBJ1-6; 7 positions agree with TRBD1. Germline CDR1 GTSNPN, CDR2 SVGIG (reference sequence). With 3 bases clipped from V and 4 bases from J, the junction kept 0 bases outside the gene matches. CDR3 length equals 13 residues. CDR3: CAWRGQYNSPLHF. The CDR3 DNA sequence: TGTGCCTGGAGGGGACAGTATAATTCACCCCTCCACTTT.

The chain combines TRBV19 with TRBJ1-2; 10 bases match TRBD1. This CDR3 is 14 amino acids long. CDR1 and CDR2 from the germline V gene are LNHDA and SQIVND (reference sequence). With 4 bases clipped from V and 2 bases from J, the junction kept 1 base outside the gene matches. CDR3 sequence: CASSRDRGNYGYTF. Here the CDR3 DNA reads TGTGCCAGTAGTAGGGACAGGGGCAACTATGGCTACACCTTC.

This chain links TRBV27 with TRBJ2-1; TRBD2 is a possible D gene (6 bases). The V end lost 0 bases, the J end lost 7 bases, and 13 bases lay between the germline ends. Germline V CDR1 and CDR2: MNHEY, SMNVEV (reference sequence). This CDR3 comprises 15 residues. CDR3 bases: TGTGCCAGCAGTTTATCCTTTGCGGGAAAAAATGAGCAGTTCTTC. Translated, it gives CASSLSFAGKNEQFF.

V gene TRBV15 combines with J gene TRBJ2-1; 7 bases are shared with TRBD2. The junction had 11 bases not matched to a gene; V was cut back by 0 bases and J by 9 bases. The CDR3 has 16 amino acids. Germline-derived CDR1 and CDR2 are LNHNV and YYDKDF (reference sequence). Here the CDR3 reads CATSRDRLSGKGEQFF. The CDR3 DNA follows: TGTGCCACCAGCAGAGATCGATTGAGCGGGAAGGGTGAGCAGTTCTTC. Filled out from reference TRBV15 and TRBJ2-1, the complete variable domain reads DAMVIQNPRYQVTQFGKPVTLSCSQTLNHNVMYWYQQKSSQAPKLLFHYYDKDFNNEADTPDNFQSRRPNTSFCFLDIRSPGLGDTAMYLCATSRDRLSGKGEQFFGPGTRLTVL.

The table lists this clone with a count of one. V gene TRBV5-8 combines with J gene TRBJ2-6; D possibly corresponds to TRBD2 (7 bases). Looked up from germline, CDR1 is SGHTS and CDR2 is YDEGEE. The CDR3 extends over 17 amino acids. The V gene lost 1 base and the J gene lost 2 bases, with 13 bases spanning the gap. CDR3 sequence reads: CASSLRGAFAGANVLTF. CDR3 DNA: TGTGCCAGCAGCTTGCGGGGGGCATTTGCTGGGGCCAACGTCCTGACTTTC. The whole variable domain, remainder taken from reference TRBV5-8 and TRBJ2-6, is EAGVTQSPTHLIKTRGQQATLRCSPISGHTSVYWYQQALGLGLQFLLWYDEGEERNRGNFPPRFSGRQFPNYSSELNVNALELEDSALYLCASSLRGAFAGANVLTFGAGSRLTVL.

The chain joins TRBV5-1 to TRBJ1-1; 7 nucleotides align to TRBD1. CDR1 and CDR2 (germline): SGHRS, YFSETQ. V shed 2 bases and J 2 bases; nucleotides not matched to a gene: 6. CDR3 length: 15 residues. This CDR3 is CASSFLTGTNTEAFF. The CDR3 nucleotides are TGCGCCAGCAGCTTCCTGACAGGGACTAACACTGAAGCTTTCTTT.

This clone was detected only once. The CDR3, as DNA: TGTGCCAGCAGCATCGGGACTAGCGGATCCTACGAGCAGTACTTC. Translating it yields CASSIGTSGSYEQYF. The chain carries TRBV7-9 and TRBJ2-7, with 11 nucleotides matching TRBD2. CDR1 is SEHNR and CDR2 is FQNEAQ in the germline V gene (reference sequence). V gave up 5 bases and J gave up 1 base; unmatched junction bases: 4. CDR3 length: 15 amino acids.

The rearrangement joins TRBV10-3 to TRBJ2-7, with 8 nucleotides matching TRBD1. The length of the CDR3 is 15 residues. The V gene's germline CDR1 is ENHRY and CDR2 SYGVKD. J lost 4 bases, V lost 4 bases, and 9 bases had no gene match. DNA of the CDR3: TGTGCCATCAGTGTGACCTCGGGGGACAGGTACGAGCAGTACTTC. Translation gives CAISVTSGDRYEQYF.

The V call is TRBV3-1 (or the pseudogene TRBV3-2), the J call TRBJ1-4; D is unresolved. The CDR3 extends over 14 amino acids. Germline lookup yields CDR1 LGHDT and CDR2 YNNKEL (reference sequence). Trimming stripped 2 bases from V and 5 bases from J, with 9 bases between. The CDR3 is CASSQNFMNEKLFF. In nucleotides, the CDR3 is TGTGCCAGCAGCCAAAATTTCATGAATGAAAAACTGTTTTTT.